Listed here are 30 T cell receptor beta chains from one sample, sequenced in a study of spatial heterogeneity in lung cancer. Specified time point: sample taken at primary tumor resection. One entry per CDR3 protein, called by TCRdb with MiXCR from the 5' RACE reads. The data show roughly 39,000 distinct CDR3 sequences, around 7% seen once. Sequencing was performed on PBMCs, taken at surgery. These receptors all come from a female donor with early-stage non-small cell lung cancer.

This clonotype was counted only a few times. CDR3 in amino acids: CASSYSRQGSYNEQFF. Written as DNA, the CDR3 is TGTGCCAGCAGTTACTCCCGACAGGGTTCCTACAATGAGCAGTTCTTC. The gene calls are TRBV6-5 and TRBJ2-1; 7 bases are shared with TRBD1. This CDR3 has 16 residues. CDR1 is MNHEY and CDR2 is SVGAGI in the germline V gene. The J segment lost 1 base and the V segment lost 0 bases, leaving 3 bases of the junction unmatched.

V gene TRBV6-1 combines with J gene TRBJ2-1; either TRBD1 or TRBD2 may fit D (5 bases each). The CDR3 contains 14 residues. Trimming removed 7 bases from V and 0 bases from J, with 10 bases in between. Germline V CDR1 and CDR2: MNHNS, SASEGT. The CDR3 reads CASTGGPSYNEQFF. The CDR3 DNA follows: TGTGCCAGCACTGGGGGTCCCTCCTACAATGAGCAGTTCTTC.

This chain links TRBV7-9 with TRBJ2-7, with D uncertain. The CDR3 is 13 residues long. V lost 6 bases and J 1 base, leaving 10 bases between the germline ends. CDR1 and CDR2 from the germline V gene are SEHNR and FQNEAQ (reference sequence). CDR3 residues: CASRPQRSYEQYF. DNA for the CDR3: TGTGCCAGCAGACCCCAACGGTCCTACGAGCAGTACTTC.

Many counts were recorded for this clonotype. V usage is TRBV7-2 and J usage is TRBJ2-7; D gene uncertain. The CDR3 contains 12 residues. V was shortened by 4 bases and J by 7 bases, with 11 bases between the two germline ends. Germline V gene data show CDR1 as SGHTA and CDR2 as FQGNSA. The CDR3 spells CASSYPRQEQYF. In nucleotides, the CDR3 is TGTGCCAGCAGCTACCCCCGTCAAGAGCAGTACTTC.

To note about this clonotype: Germline and junction disagree at one end, which may indicate a read error. V gene TRBV5-1 combines with J gene TRBJ2-3; TRBD1 matches at 10 bases. Germline V gene data show CDR1 as SGHRS and CDR2 as YFSETQ. This CDR3 is 14 amino acids long. CDR3 in amino acids: CANSLGQGKDTQYF. CDR3 sequence (DNA): TGCGCCAACAGCCTGGGACAGGGGAAGGATACGCAGTATTTT.

This sequence joins TRBV7-2 and TRBJ2-2, with D unclear. The germline V gene has CDR1 SGHTA and CDR2 FQGNSA. V lost 8 bases and J 0 bases, leaving 4 bases between the germline ends. CDR3 length: 12 amino acids. The CDR3 sequence is CASRTNTGELFF. The CDR3, as DNA: TGTGCCAGCCGGACGAACACCGGGGAGCTGTTTTTT.

This clonotype was seen only a few times. The V gene is TRBV29-1, the J gene TRBJ1-3, with a tentative D call TRBD1 (5 bases). Germline V gene data show CDR1 as SQVTM and CDR2 as ANQGSEA. The V end was cut by 2 bases, the J end by 2 bases, with 10 bases between. There are 14 residues in the CDR3. The CDR3 protein is CSVELGVTGNTIYF. The CDR3 bases are TGCAGCGTTGAATTAGGGGTAACTGGAAACACCATATATTTT.

This clonotype was seen many times. The chain carries TRBV5-1 and TRBJ2-1, with TRBD1 matching over 7 bases. The length of the CDR3 is 15 residues. Germline CDR1 reads SGHRS; CDR2 reads YFSETQ. V was pared by 4 bases and J by 6 bases, with 10 bases of the junction left unmatched. The CDR3 sequence is CASSVTGEPVNEQFF. CDR3 DNA sequence: TGCGCCAGCAGCGTCACAGGGGAGCCGGTCAATGAGCAGTTCTTC.

This clonotype was observed a few times. This chain uses TRBV29-1 with TRBJ2-3; D gene uncertain. The V end was cut by 0 bases, the J end by 1 base, with 11 bases between. Germline CDR1 reads SQVTM; CDR2 reads ANQGSEA. The CDR3 extends over 15 amino acids. Here the CDR3 DNA reads TGCAGCGTTGAAGACATCTCCCCGGGCACAGATACGCAGTATTTT. It codes for CSVEDISPGTDTQYF.

This clonotype occurred many times. The gene calls are TRBV23-1 and TRBJ2-7; D ambiguous. TRBV23-1 is noted as an ORF with a role that remains uncertain. The CDR3 sequence is 14 residues long. The V and J ends lost 3 bases and 3 bases respectively, with 12 bases between them. The CDR3 loop reads CASSHVRQVYEQYF. CDR3 nucleotide sequence: TGCGCCAGCAGTCATGTACGGCAAGTCTACGAGCAGTACTTC.

This clonotype was detected ten times or more. V gene TRBV5-1 combines with J gene TRBJ2-5, with 8 bases matching TRBD1. This CDR3 is 15 amino acids long. With V trimmed by 0 bases and J by 4 bases, 5 bases remained unmatched. From germline, CDR1 is SGHRS and CDR2 YFSETQ. CDR3 amino acids: CASSLAAGGRETQYF. DNA for the CDR3: TGCGCCAGCAGCTTGGCCGCAGGGGGCCGAGAGACCCAGTACTTC.

Ten or more counts support this clonotype. This chain connects TRBV7-2 to TRBJ2-3; no definite D call. CDR3 length equals 14 residues. Trimming left V 3 bases short and J 4 bases short, with 11 bases between. Germline V lookup: CDR1 SGHTA, CDR2 FQGNSA. CDR3 loop: CASSFSRTADTQYF. CDR3 sequence (DNA): TGTGCCAGCAGCTTTTCCCGAACCGCAGATACGCAGTATTTT.

This clonotype has a count of ten or more. The rearrangement joins TRBV3-1 to TRBJ1-3; D call uncertain. The germline V gene has CDR1 LGHDT and CDR2 YNNKEL (reference sequence). V lost 4 bases, J lost 0 bases, and 10 bases lay in between. This CDR3 contains 15 residues. CDR3 region: CASSPRLNSGNTIYF. CDR3 coding DNA: TGTGCCAGCAGCCCCCGGCTAAACTCTGGAAACACCATATATTTT. The variable domain in full, with the rest retrieved from reference TRBV3-1 and TRBJ1-3, is DTAVSQTPKYLVTQMGNDKSIKCEQNLGHDTMYWYKQDSKKFLKIMFSYNNKELIINETVPNRFSPKSPDKAHLNLHINSLELGDSAVYFCASSPRLNSGNTIYFGEGSWLTVV.

The V and J genes are TRBV7-2 and TRBJ1-5; D is unclear. V was trimmed by 1 base and J by 4 bases, leaving 8 bases between them. The CDR3 is 14 residues long. In germline, CDR1 is SGHTA, CDR2 FQGNSA. The CDR3 region is CASSLGRTNQPQHF. In DNA form, the CDR3 reads TGTGCCAGCAGCTTAGGCAGGACTAATCAGCCCCAGCATTTT.

Many counts were recorded for this clonotype. The V and J genes are TRBV9 and TRBJ2-7, with D tentatively TRBD2 (6 bases). Trimming shortened V by 4 bases and J by 3 bases, and 17 bases separated the two germline ends. Germline values: CDR1 SGDLS, CDR2 YYNGEE. The CDR3 runs 15 residues. The CDR3 spells CASSPKGLLDYEQYF. The CDR3 bases are TGTGCCAGCAGCCCCAAGGGACTCCTCGACTACGAGCAGTACTTC. Full variable domain (missing parts from reference TRBV9 and TRBJ2-7): DSGVTQTPKHLITATGQRVTLRCSPRSGDLSVYWYQQSLDQGLQFLIQYYNGEERAKGNILERFSAQQFPDLHSELNLSSLELGDSALYFCASSPKGLLDYEQYFGPGTRLTVT.

The chain uses TRBV5-1 and TRBJ2-3; D not certain. Germline CDR1 is SGHRS and CDR2 is YFSETQ. The CDR3 runs to 14 residues. Deletions cut 3 bases from V and 0 bases from J, with 8 bases between. CDR3 sequence (DNA): TGCGCCAGCAGCTACAGTGATAGCACAGATACGCAGTATTTT. Protein: CASSYSDSTDTQYF.

This clonotype was picked up a small number of times. The chain joins TRBV29-1 to TRBJ1-1, with a tentative D call TRBD1 (5 bases). In germline, CDR1 is SQVTM, CDR2 ANQGSEA. The CDR3 has 13 residues. Trimming cost V 7 bases and J 5 bases, with 17 bases left between them. The CDR3 reads CSGLQDLRTEAFF. The CDR3, as DNA: TGCAGCGGGCTACAGGACCTACGGACTGAAGCTTTCTTT.

The J gene is TRBJ2-1, the V gene TRBV10-1; D could derive from TRBD1 or TRBD2 (6 bases each). The CDR3 runs 15 residues. V was clipped by 5 bases and J by 5 bases, with 16 bases between them. Looked up from germline, CDR1 is WNHNN and CDR2 is SYGVQD (reference sequence). The CDR3 loop reads CASSRGVTRDNEQFF. CDR3 nucleotide sequence: TGCGCCAGCAGTAGGGGGGTTACTCGTGACAATGAGCAGTTCTTC.

The sample holds many counts of this clonotype. The V and J genes are TRBV5-5 and TRBJ2-5; 12 bases are a match to TRBD2. This CDR3 has 15 amino acids. Germline CDR1 SGHKS, CDR2 YYEKEE (reference sequence). V was clipped by 7 bases and J by 1 base; unmatched bases: 5. The CDR3 nucleotides are TGTGCCAGCTTAGGACTAGCGGGGAGCCAAGAGACCCAGTACTTC. Encoded protein: CASLGLAGSQETQYF.

This clonotype came up many times. The rearrangement uses TRBV12-3 or TRBV12-4 and TRBJ2-7; 7 positions match TRBD1. After removal of 6 bases from V and 0 bases from J, the junction contained 2 bases not matched to a gene. There are 13 residues in the CDR3. CDR3 amino acids: CASRDRDSYEQYF. The CDR3 nucleotides are TGTGCCAGCAGAGACAGGGACTCCTACGAGCAGTACTTC.

This clonotype was counted many times. V gene TRBV24-1 combines with J gene TRBJ2-3, with 12 positions matching TRBD2. CDR1 is KGHDR, CDR2 SFDVKD, per germline. The CDR3 consists of 16 residues. Unmatched junction bases numbered 2, after V lost 0 bases and J lost 5 bases. The CDR3 here is CATSDLKLAGGDTQYF. The CDR3 nucleotides read TGTGCCACCAGTGATTTGAAACTAGCGGGGGGAGATACGCAGTATTTT.

V is TRBV9 and J is TRBJ2-1; 7 bases match TRBD2. The CDR3 length is 15 residues. V lost 3 bases, J lost 4 bases, and 7 bases stayed unmatched. CDR1 is SGDLS and CDR2 is YYNGEE in the germline V gene. CDR3 sequence: CASSAREGPYNEQFF. For the CDR3, the DNA is TGTGCCAGCAGCGCTAGGGAGGGCCCGTACAATGAGCAGTTCTTC.

This clonotype was seen only a few times. J is TRBJ2-5 and V is TRBV15; 9 bases are shared with TRBD1. After removal of 2 bases from V and 4 bases from J, the junction contained 14 bases not matched to a gene. The CDR3 consists of 18 residues. Germline CDR1 and CDR2: LNHNV and YYDKDF (reference sequence). CDR3 loop: CATSRPTPGTGQGETQYF. CDR3 bases: TGTGCCACCAGCAGACCTACGCCGGGGACAGGGCAGGGAGAGACCCAGTACTTC.

A few counts support this clonotype. The rearrangement uses TRBV9 and TRBJ2-2; tentatively, D is TRBD1 or TRBD2 (5 bases each). Between the trimmed V and J ends, which lost 0 bases and 1 base, there was a span of 22 bases. Germline V lookup: CDR1 SGDLS, CDR2 YYNGEE. The CDR3 is 20 residues long. In DNA, the CDR3 is TGTGCCAGCAGCGTAGGTACCGGGACCTTGGGGAAGAAGAACACCGGGGAGCTGTTTTTT. It yields the protein CASSVGTGTLGKKNTGELFF.

This clonotype was seen a handful of times. V gene TRBV4-1 combines with J gene TRBJ2-4, with a tentative D call TRBD2 (6 bases). The CDR3 length is 18 residues. The V end was cut by 0 bases, the J end by 2 bases, with 17 bases between. From germline, CDR1 is MGHRA and CDR2 YSYEKL. As DNA, the CDR3 is TGCGCCAGCAGCCAAGAGCAGACTAGGGCCCTCTCCAAAAACATTCAGTACTTC. It is translated as CASSQEQTRALSKNIQYF.

In its sample, this clonotype was seen many times. The chain recombines TRBV12-3 or TRBV12-4 with TRBJ2-7; D is unresolved. Trimming removed 2 bases at V and 5 bases at J, with 7 bases between. CDR3 size: 12 residues. The CDR3 DNA reads as TGTGCCAGCAGTTTAAAGGTACACGAGCAGTACTTC. It codes for CASSLKVHEQYF.

This clonotype was detected many times. This chain joins TRBV2 and TRBJ2-5; D call uncertain. V was shortened by 6 bases and J by 4 bases, with 6 bases between the two germline ends. The CDR3 covers 11 residues. The germline CDR1 and CDR2 sequences are SNHLY and FYNNEI. CDR3 region: CASRSVETQYF. CDR3 sequence (DNA): TGTGCCAGCAGAAGCGTAGAGACCCAGTACTTC.

The CDR3 DNA reads TGTGCCAGCAGCCTCGGACTAGCGGGGGGGCATGAGACCCAGTACTTC. Its translation: CASSLGLAGGHETQYF. The V and J genes are TRBV5-4 and TRBJ2-5; 15 positions agree with TRBD2. The ends lost 4 bases at V and 5 bases at J; junction bases unmatched: 6. The germline V gene encodes CDR1 SGHNT and CDR2 YYREEE (reference sequence). CDR3 length: 16 residues.

The sample holds a few counts of this clonotype. V is TRBV7-2 and J is TRBJ2-5, with 10 bases lining up with TRBD2. CDR1 and CDR2 from the germline V gene are SGHTA and FQGNSA. Unmatched junction bases numbered 12, after V lost 1 base and J lost 4 bases. CDR3 length: 18 amino acids. The CDR3 here is CASSLVPLLAGDGETQYF. In nucleotides, the CDR3 is TGTGCCAGCAGCTTAGTACCCCTCCTAGCGGGGGACGGAGAGACCCAGTACTTC.

This clonotype was counted ten times or more. The chain recombines TRBV12-3 or TRBV12-4 with TRBJ2-3; D is unresolved. Trimming stripped 7 bases from V and 2 bases from J, with 13 bases between. CDR3 size: 14 residues. CDR3 region: CASTLTVPTDTQYF. The CDR3 bases are TGTGCCAGCACCCTCACGGTCCCCACAGATACGCAGTATTTT.